This TCR beta chain was observed in a study of T cells in Graves' hyperthyroidism and ophthalmopathy. Amplification targeted TCR beta CDR3 regions from RNA transcripts. The HTBI primer set drove a first-round RT-PCR of the TCR CDR3. TCRdb re-called the multiplex PCR reads with MiXCR, one entry per CDR3 protein. The sample carries more than 550,000 distinct CDR3 sequences, roughly a sixth recorded once. Initially, at the first diagnosis of hyperthyroidism and before any ophthalmopathy symptoms, blood was sampled. This clonotype was counted ten times or more. Trimming removed 3 bases at V and 0 bases at J, with 9 bases between. This CDR3 contains 14 residues. Per germline, CDR1 SGDLS and CDR2 YYNGEE.

Sequenced material: blood. The receptor was derived from a woman aged 50 to 60 with Graves' hyperthyroidism that later progressed to Graves' ophthalmopathy. V usage is TRBV9 and J usage is TRBJ1-1; D unclear. CDR3 protein: CASSGTVMNTEAFF. In DNA form, the CDR3 reads TGTGCCAGCAGCGGGACGGTGATGAACACTGAAGCTTTCTTT.